Presented here are 21 T cell receptor beta chains from one specimen sequenced in a study of STAT5B mutations in CD4+ large granular lymphocyte leukemia. Method: immunoSEQ multiplex PCR; TCRdb's copy keeps in-frame clones and lacks some. The data show 40,000 to 50,000 clones, around 82% seen once. The sample taken for sequencing was CD4+ T cells from blood buffy coats. These receptors all come from a human donor in good health.

The V gene is TRBV5-6, the J gene TRBJ1-2; D may be TRBD1 (6 bases). V shed 0 bases and J shed 6 bases, with 15 bases lying between them. The CDR3 is 15 amino acids. Germline CDR1 reads SGHDT; CDR2 reads YYEEEE. The CDR3 sequence is CASSLGGAREDGYTF. CDR3 nucleotides: TGTGCCAGCAGCTTGGGGGGGGCAAGGGAGGATGGCTACACCTTC. Based on the CDR3 plus reference TRBV5-6 and TRBJ1-2, the full variable domain is DAGVTQSPTHLIKTRGQQVTLRCSPKSGHDTVSWYQQALGQGPQFIFQYYEEEERQRGNFPDRFSGHQFPNYSSELNVNALLLGDSALYLCASSLGGAREDGYTFGSGTRLTVV.

The chain combines TRBV4-2 with TRBJ1-5, with 7 bases aligning to TRBD1. Germline trimming cut 2 bases from V and 2 bases from J; bases unmatched to any gene: 9. This CDR3 has 17 residues. CDR1 and CDR2 from the germline V gene are LGHNA and YNFKEQ. The CDR3 spells CASSQQTGEYGNQPQHF. The CDR3 nucleotides read TGTGCCAGCAGCCAACAAACAGGGGAGTACGGCAATCAGCCCCAGCATTTT.

CDR3 DNA: TGTGCCATCAGAGAGAGCACAGATACGCAGTATTTT. It is translated as CAIRESTDTQYF. The rearrangement links TRBV10-3 to TRBJ2-3; D is undetermined. V was clipped by 6 bases and J by 0 bases, with 4 bases between them. Germline values: CDR1 ENHRY, CDR2 SYGVKD. This CDR3 is 12 amino acids long.

This chain joins TRBV15 and TRBJ2-7; 9 nucleotides agree with TRBD1. V lost 2 bases and J lost 5; bases outside the gene matches: 7. In germline, CDR1 is LNHNV, CDR2 YYDKDF (reference sequence). The CDR3 has 15 amino acids. As DNA, the CDR3 is TGTGCCACCAGCAGACCGGGACAGGGACGACACGAGCAGTACTTC. The encoded protein is CATSRPGQGRHEQYF. The full variable domain, with the rest looked up from reference TRBV15 and TRBJ2-7, is DAMVIQNPRYQVTQFGKPVTLSCSQTLNHNVMYWYQQKSSQAPKLLFHYYDKDFNNEADTPDNFQSRRPNTSFCFLDIRSPGLGDTAMYLCATSRPGQGRHEQYFGPGTRLTVT.

The gene calls are TRBV5-1 and TRBJ1-4; D not certain. CDR3 length: 13 amino acids. Looked up from germline, CDR1 is SGHRS and CDR2 is YFSETQ. The V end lost 1 base, the J end lost 4 bases, and 5 bases lay between the germline ends. This chain's CDR3 is CASSLFGNEKLFF. CDR3 nucleotides: TGCGCCAGCAGCTTGTTTGGTAATGAAAAACTGTTTTTT.

J is TRBJ2-1 and V is TRBV6-4; 9 bases are a match to TRBD2. From germline, CDR1 is MRHNA and CDR2 SNTAGT. V dropped 4 bases and J dropped 8; count of bases not matched to a gene: 6. The CDR3 contains 14 residues. The DNA of the CDR3 is TGTGCCAGCAGTGGAGCGGGAGGCTTCGATGAGCAGTTCTTC. Residues: CASSGAGGFDEQFF.

The V gene is TRBV29-1, the J gene TRBJ2-6; either TRBD1 or TRBD2 may fit D (5 bases each). Trimming removed 4 bases from V and 0 bases from J, with 13 bases in between. Germline lookup yields CDR1 SQVTM and CDR2 ANQGSEA. CDR3 length: 16 amino acids. The CDR3 sequence is CSVVLGTDSGANVLTF. The CDR3 DNA follows: TGCAGCGTTGTGCTGGGGACGGACTCTGGGGCCAACGTCCTGACTTTC.

The rearrangement uses TRBV2 and TRBJ1-4; D is uncertain. Per germline, CDR1 SNHLY and CDR2 FYNNEI. The ends were cut back, 2 bases at V and 0 bases at J, with 10 bases in the middle. CDR3 length: 16 residues. The CDR3 reads CASSESARSTNEKLFF. As DNA, the CDR3 is TGTGCCAGCAGTGAATCCGCCAGGTCAACTAATGAAAAACTGTTTTTT.

The V gene is TRBV6-5, the J gene TRBJ1-5, with D tentatively TRBD1 (5 bases). The germline gives CDR1 MNHEY, CDR2 SVGAGI. The ends were cut back, 0 bases at V and 0 bases at J, with 6 bases in the middle. The CDR3 consists of 15 residues. CDR3 nucleotide sequence: TGTGCCAGCAGTTACTCGCAGGGTAGCAATCAGCCCCAGCATTTT. It is translated as CASSYSQGSNQPQHF.

The rearrangement links TRBV6-6 to TRBJ2-7, with 7 bases aligning to TRBD1. The junction had 3 bases not matched to a gene; V was cut back by 6 bases and J by 1 base. The CDR3 has 13 amino acids. Germline V CDR1 and CDR2: MNHNY, SVGAGI (reference sequence). The CDR3 nucleotides read TGTGCCAGCAGACCGGGACAGTCCTACGAGCAGTACTTC. This codes for CASRPGQSYEQYF.

This chain links TRBV19 with TRBJ1-5, with 7 bases aligning to TRBD1. The V gene end was trimmed by 3 bases and the J gene end by 9 bases; junction bases not matched to a gene: 5. The CDR3 has 13 amino acids. CDR1 and CDR2 from the germline V gene are LNHDA and SQIVND (reference sequence). CDR3 sequence reads: CASSMGDSRPQHF. As DNA, the CDR3 is TGTGCCAGTAGTATGGGGGACAGTCGGCCCCAGCATTTT.

V usage is TRBV5-5 and J usage is TRBJ2-7; no clear D. Looked up from germline, CDR1 is SGHKS and CDR2 is YYEKEE (reference sequence). CDR3 length: 14 residues. V was clipped by 4 bases and J by 0 bases, with 11 bases between them. The CDR3 spells CASSTLGSSYEQYF. The CDR3 region has the DNA TGTGCCAGCAGCACCCTCGGCAGCTCCTACGAGCAGTACTTC.

This clone has a single count. The V and J genes are TRBV7-2 and TRBJ2-7, with TRBD2 identical over 10 bases. Germline V CDR1 and CDR2: SGHTA, FQGNSA. The CDR3 loop spans 14 amino acids. V lost 4 bases to trimming and J lost 4 bases; unmatched junction nucleotides: 4. CDR3 region: CASSSSGSLYEQYF. CDR3 DNA: TGTGCCAGCAGCTCTAGCGGGAGTCTGTACGAGCAGTACTTC.

The genes are TRBV5-4 and TRBJ2-2; perhaps TRBD2 as D (6 bases). Trimming cost V 4 bases and J 2 bases, with 12 bases left between them. This CDR3 comprises 15 residues. Germline loops: CDR1 SGHNT, CDR2 YYREEE (reference sequence). Here the CDR3 reads CASSLQAGNTGELFF. The CDR3, as DNA: TGTGCCAGCAGCCTCCAGGCGGGAAACACCGGGGAGCTGTTTTTT.

The chain carries TRBV6-1 and TRBJ1-1; D is undetermined. Trimming removed 4 bases at V and 4 bases at J, with 22 bases between. Germline CDR1 and CDR2: MNHNS and SASEGT. This CDR3 spans 17 amino acids. CDR3 loop: CASSGFAVRVRSTEAFF. CDR3 in DNA: TGTGCCAGCAGTGGGTTTGCGGTCCGGGTAAGGAGCACTGAAGCTTTCTTT.

As DNA, the CDR3 is TGCGCCAGCAGCGGGGGGACCGCGGCGACTGAAGCTTTCTTT. It encodes CASSGGTAATEAFF. J is TRBJ1-1 and V is TRBV5-1, with D perhaps matching TRBD1 (5 bases). V gave up 4 bases and J gave up 5 bases, with 15 bases separating them. This CDR3 has 14 residues. Germline CDR1 SGHRS, CDR2 YFSETQ.

V gene TRBV7-2 combines with J gene TRBJ2-2, with unresolved D. V shed 5 bases and J shed 2 bases, with 9 bases lying between them. The V gene's germline CDR1 is SGHTA and CDR2 FQGNSA. This CDR3 is 14 amino acids long. For the CDR3, the DNA is TGTGCCAGCAGCGGCCGGACCAACACCGGGGAGCTGTTTTTT. This gives the protein CASSGRTNTGELFF.

The chain is built from TRBV10-3 and TRBJ2-1; TRBD2 matches 9 bases. CDR1 is ENHRY and CDR2 is SYGVKD in the germline V gene. After removal of 3 bases from V and 8 bases from J, the junction contained 5 bases not matched to a gene. CDR3 length equals 14 residues. Here the CDR3 reads CAISDPRGGHEQFF. The CDR3 DNA reads TGTGCCATCAGTGACCCGCGGGGGGGGCATGAGCAGTTCTTC.

This rearrangement joins TRBV7-2 to TRBJ2-7; TRBD1 might be the D (6 bases). V gave up 4 bases and J gave up 4 bases, with 14 bases separating them. The length of the CDR3 is 14 residues. Germline V gives CDR1 SGHTA, CDR2 FQGNSA. CDR3 nucleotide sequence: TGTGCCAGCAGCTCCTTGGACAGAAAATACGAGCAGTACTTC. Protein: CASSSLDRKYEQYF.

The chain has TRBV7-9 and TRBJ2-1; weak D call: TRBD2 (5 bases). Per the germline V gene, CDR1 is SEHNR and CDR2 is FQNEAQ (reference sequence). The ends were cut back, 6 bases at V and 9 bases at J, with 9 bases in the middle. The CDR3 runs to 11 residues. CDR3 coding DNA: TGTGCCAGCAGGCTAGCAGGTGAGCAGTTCTTC. It is translated as CASRLAGEQFF.

This clone was counted a few times. This chain links TRBV6-6 with TRBJ1-2; D is unclear. V lost 0 bases and J 8 bases, leaving 16 bases between the germline ends. CDR1 and CDR2 from the germline V gene are MNHNY and SVGAGI (reference sequence). The CDR3 spans 15 residues. The CDR3 loop is CASSYSRARSEGYTF. The CDR3 nucleotides are TGTGCCAGCAGTTACTCGAGGGCCAGGTCGGAAGGCTACACCTTC.